These T cell receptor beta chains were read from a single sample in a study of T cells in Graves' hyperthyroidism and ophthalmopathy. TCRdb called the multiplex PCR reads again in MiXCR, with one record for every CDR3 protein. The sample lists about 360,000 distinct CDR3 sequences; around a quarter were seen once. What was sequenced was blood. The origin of the receptors is a man aged 45-65 years with Graves' hyperthyroidism. Both conserved end residues are part of each CDR3. Fields, in order: V gene, D gene, clone size, J gene, CDR3 protein, CDR3 DNA. A D gene is named only where the DNA matches it firmly. Expanded clones get a size class; other rows say once, few or many, or leave the size out.

TRBV12-5	TRBD2	few	TRBJ2-1	CASGPPLVLAGDNEQFF	TGTGCTAGTGGTCCTCCCCTTGTACTAGCGGGAGACAATGAGCAGTTCTTC
TRBV5-1	NA	NA	TRBJ2-6	CASSLPGPGANVLTF	TGCGCCAGCAGCTTGCCAGGGCCTGGGGCCAACGTCCTGACTTTC
TRBV4-2	NA	few	TRBJ1-1	CASSQGSRQNTEAFF	TGTGCCAGCAGCCAGGGGTCGCGCCAGAACACTGAAGCTTTCTTT
TRBV19	NA	NA	TRBJ2-2	CASSLLDPGELFF	TGTGCCAGTAGTCTGCTAGACCCCGGGGAGCTGTTTTTT
TRBV6-1	NA	NA	TRBJ2-7	CASSEERLSYEQYF	TGTGCCAGCAGTGAGGAGCGACTCTCCTACGAGCAGTACTTC
TRBV5-1	TRBD2	NA	TRBJ2-3	CASSRAGGLSDTQYF	TGCGCCAGCAGCAGGGCGGGAGGGCTTTCAGATACGCAGTATTTT
TRBV5-1	NA	NA	TRBJ2-3	CASSIEPTDTQYF	TGCGCCAGCAGCATCGAACCCACAGATACGCAGTATTTT
TRBV5-1	NA	few	TRBJ2-5	CASSNPSRDGERQETQYF	TGCGCCAGCAGCAACCCTTCCCGGGACGGAGAACGCCAAGAGACCCAGTACTTC
TRBV6-1	TRBD2	NA	TRBJ2-5	CASSELASGMDQETQYF	TGTGCCAGCAGTGAACTGGCTAGCGGGATGGACCAAGAGACCCAGTACTTC
TRBV2	NA	few	TRBJ2-7	CASSEAKGEQYF	TGTGCCAGCAGTGAAGCAAAAGGCGAGCAGTACTTC
TRBV25-1	NA	NA	TRBJ2-7	CASSTLAEQYF	TGTGCCAGCAGTACCCTGGCGGAGCAGTACTTC
TRBV5-1	NA	NA	TRBJ2-5	CASSLEPQETQYF	TGTGCCAGCAGCTTAGAGCCGCAAGAGACCCAGTACTTC
TRBV7-2	NA	NA	TRBJ2-1	CASSLSPSPSYNEQFF	TGTGCCAGCAGCTTAAGTCCGAGCCCCTCCTACAATGAGCAGTTCTTC
TRBV6-1	NA	NA	TRBJ1-2	CASSEGGHYGYTF	TGTGCCAGCAGCGAGGGAGGGCACTATGGCTACACCTTC
TRBV27	NA	NA	TRBJ2-5	CASSPLNWGRGETQYF	TGTGCCAGCAGCCCCCTAAATTGGGGTAGGGGAGAGACCCAGTACTTC
TRBV29-1	NA	NA	TRBJ2-1	CSAGTMGSYNEQFF	TGCAGCGCCGGGACGATGGGCTCCTACAATGAGCAGTTCTTC
TRBV30	NA	NA	TRBJ1-2	CAWSVGQSGYTF	TGTGCCTGGAGTGTAGGCCAGAGTGGCTACACCTTC
TRBV20-1	NA	NA	TRBJ1-5	CSANPPGPDTQHF	TGCAGTGCTAACCCCCCGGGCCCAGATACGCAGCATTTT
TRBV20-1	NA	few	TRBJ2-1	CSARGYGSSYNEQFF	TGCAGTGCTAGAGGTTACGGAAGCTCCTACAATGAGCAGTTCTTC
TRBV20-1	TRBD2	NA	TRBJ2-4	CSVAGGSMAKNIQYF	TGCAGTGTAGCGGGAGGAAGTATGGCCAAAAACATTCAGTACTTC
TRBV20-1	NA	NA	TRBJ1-1	CSAHQNTEAFF	TGCAGTGCTCATCAGAACACTGAAGCTTTCTTT
TRBV7-2	TRBD2	NA	TRBJ2-7	CASSLARSSGRKGSYEQYF	TGTGCCAGCAGCTTAGCCCGGTCTAGCGGGAGGAAGGGTTCCTACGAGCAGTACTTC
TRBV6-1	TRBD1	NA	TRBJ2-5	CASSAGQGLSAQYF	TGTGCCAGCTCTGCGGGACAGGGGTTATCGGCCCAGTACTTC
TRBV2	TRBD2	NA	TRBJ2-2	CASRRGSGRAGELFF	TGTGCCAGCAGAAGGGGTAGCGGGAGGGCCGGGGAGCTGTTTTTT
TRBV29-1	TRBD1	NA	TRBJ1-1	CGVALGGATEAFF	TGCGGCGTTGCTCTAGGGGGCGCGACTGAAGCTTTCTTT
TRBV7-9	TRBD1	few	TRBJ1-2	CASSLAEGTGGSGYTF	TGTGCCAGCAGCTTAGCAGAAGGGACAGGGGGCAGTGGCTACACCTTC
TRBV2	TRBD1	NA	TRBJ1-4	CASRVDRAAEKLFF	TGTGCCAGCAGAGTGGACAGGGCGGCTGAAAAACTGTTTTTT
TRBV7-9	TRBD1	NA	TRBJ1-2	CASSATGGGGYTF	TGTGCCAGCAGCGCGACAGGGGGCGGTGGCTACACCTTC
TRBV7-9	NA	NA	TRBJ2-3	CASSLNPSTDTQYF	TGTGCCAGCAGCTTAAATCCCTCCACAGATACGCAGTATTTT
TRBV5-1	NA	few	TRBJ2-3	CASSLPVVGSTDTQYF	TGCGCCAGCAGCTTGCCGGTTGTCGGCTCCACAGATACGCAGTATTTT
TRBV29-1	NA	NA	TRBJ2-5	CSVEEGAETQYF	TGCAGCGTTGAAGAGGGTGCCGAGACCCAGTACTTC
TRBV11-2	NA	NA	TRBJ2-7	CASSQPWGSYEQYF	TGTGCCAGCAGCCAGCCCTGGGGGTCCTACGAGCAGTACTTC
TRBV30	NA	few	TRBJ1-4	CAWNRGLGEKLFF	TGTGCCTGGAATCGGGGGCTGGGTGAAAAACTGTTTTTT
TRBV29-1	NA	NA	TRBJ1-1	CSAGGEIGEAFF	TGCAGCGCCGGGGGGGAAATAGGTGAAGCTTTCTTT
TRBV28	NA	many	TRBJ2-7	CASSDTQREQYF	TGTGCCAGCAGTGATACACAGCGGGAGCAGTACTTC
TRBV12-3/TRBV12-4	TRBD2	many	TRBJ2-7	CASSVLAGARYEQYF	TGTGCCAGCAGTGTACTAGCGGGGGCACGCTACGAGCAGTACTTC
TRBV5-1	NA	many	TRBJ2-5	CASSLEETQYF	TGTGCCAGCAGCTTAGAAGAGACCCAGTACTTC
TRBV20-1	NA	few	TRBJ1-1	CSASSRTEGLNTEAFF	TGCAGTGCTAGTTCCAGGACAGAAGGCCTGAACACTGAAGCTTTCTTT
TRBV12-3/TRBV12-4	TRBD1	NA	TRBJ1-2	CASSFRVQGDGYTF	TGTGCCAGCAGTTTTCGGGTCCAGGGGGATGGCTACACCTTC
TRBV12-3/TRBV12-4	NA	many	TRBJ2-3	CASSYIDTQYF	TGTGCCAGCAGCTACATAGATACGCAGTATTTT
TRBV6-1	NA	NA	TRBJ1-1	CASSGQGGWTEAFF	TGTGCCAGCAGTGGCCAGGGTGGTTGGACTGAAGCTTTCTTT
TRBV28	TRBD1	many	TRBJ2-7	CASSSVSDRGRKYEQYF	TGTGCCAGCAGTTCCGTATCGGACAGGGGGCGAAAGTACGAGCAGTACTTC